Detailed here is one T cell receptor (beta chain). The CDR3 sequence is 13 residues long. Trimming shortened V by 1 base and J by 8 bases, and 12 bases separated the two germline ends. Germline CDR1 and CDR2: GTSNPN and SVGIG (reference sequence). This entry is derived from a study of blood T cell repertoires in COVID-19. Cohorts were based on clinical histories the participants reported. Among Cohort 3 donors, those recovered had two negative PCRs, clearance, or symptom resolution. Original handling: Cell counts per sample came from amplifying reference gene primers. Sequencing was performed with immunoSEQ multiplex PCR; in TCRdb, only in-frame clones are kept and a portion is missing. From that table come the V and J calls and clone size; the DNA was used to work out D and trimming. The sample lists a few hundred thousand clones; 80% to 90% were seen once.

The sequenced sample consisted of PBMCs or T cells enriched from blood (not recorded which). The clonotype comes from a man aged 18 to 30 who had recovered from COVID-19. The V gene is TRBV30, the J gene TRBJ2-1; possibly TRBD2 for D (6 bases). The CDR3 DNA sequence: TGTGCCTGGAGTGGGTTTTGGGGGGATGAGCAGTTCTTC. Encoded protein: CAWSGFWGDEQFF. Complete variable domain (other parts from reference TRBV30 and TRBJ2-1): SQTIHQWPATLVQPVGSPLSLECTVEGTSNPNLYWYRQAAGRGLQLLFYSVGIGQISSEVPQNLSASRPQDRQFILSSKKLLLSDSGFYLCAWSGFWGDEQFFGPGTRLTVL.